Below are 24 T cell receptor beta chains sequenced from a single sample in a study of blood T cell repertoires in COVID-19. The method was immunoSEQ multiplex PCR; TCRdb's version includes in-frame clones alone and lacks a portion of them. The sample yields approximately 130,000 clones, almost 85% seen once. The sample was peripheral blood. The receptors were sampled from a human donor in a cohort sampled during active COVID-19.

Here the CDR3 reads CASSAASGALYEQYF. The CDR3 DNA follows: TGTGCCAGCAGCGCAGCTAGCGGGGCCCTCTACGAGCAGTACTTC. This chain joins TRBV3-1 (or the pseudogene TRBV3-2) and TRBJ2-7; 9 bases are a match to TRBD2. From germline, CDR1 is LGHDT and CDR2 YNNKEL (reference sequence). The trim removed 5 bases at V and 3 bases at J, leaving 8 bases unmatched. The CDR3 consists of 15 residues.

The chain uses TRBV12-3 or TRBV12-4 and TRBJ1-5; 7 nucleotides line up with TRBD1. The length of the CDR3 is 13 residues. J was trimmed by 9 bases and V by 6 bases; bases with no gene match: 8. CDR3 bases: TGTGCCAGCAGCCCGACAGGGTCGACGCCCCAGCATTTT. Its protein is CASSPTGSTPQHF.

The chain combines TRBV18 with TRBJ1-2, with 7 positions matching TRBD1. The germline V gene encodes CDR1 KGHSH and CDR2 LQKENI. There are 13 residues in the CDR3. The V gene end was trimmed by 5 bases and the J gene end by 2 bases; junction bases not matched to a gene: 2. The CDR3 DNA is TGTGCCAGCTCAGTACAGGGGAACTATGGCTACACCTTC. Its protein product is CASSVQGNYGYTF.

This clone is a singleton in its sample. The V and J genes are TRBV4-1 and TRBJ1-5, with D maybe TRBD1 (5 bases). The CDR3 covers 15 residues. Trimming took off 0 bases at V and 6 bases at J, with 12 bases between the two ends. CDR1 and CDR2 (germline): MGHRA, YSYEKL. The CDR3 region is CASSQDSGGGQPQHF. CDR3 nucleotide sequence: TGCGCCAGCAGCCAAGATTCCGGGGGAGGTCAGCCCCAGCATTTT.

The chain uses TRBV30 and TRBJ1-1; unclear D gene. V was pared by 4 bases and J by 1 base, with 4 bases between. The germline V gene has CDR1 GTSNPN and CDR2 SVGIG (reference sequence). This CDR3 has 11 amino acids. This chain's CDR3 is CAWTKNTEAFF. The CDR3 nucleotides read TGTGCCTGGACAAAGAACACTGAAGCTTTCTTT.

This clone was found once. The J gene is TRBJ1-1, the V gene TRBV29-1; the match to TRBD1 covers 9 bases. The CDR3 is 14 residues long. J gave up 4 bases and V 4 bases, and 7 bases lay outside the gene matches. Germline V CDR1 and CDR2: SQVTM, ANQGSEA. As DNA, the CDR3 is TGCAGCGTTGCGGGACAGGGCTTTTCCACTGAAGCTTTCTTT. Translated: CSVAGQGFSTEAFF.

This clone has only a few counts. The chain joins TRBV7-6 to TRBJ1-1; 7 bases fit TRBD1. The CDR3 is made up of 14 amino acids. The germline CDR1 and CDR2 sequences are SGHVS and FNYEAQ. The V segment lost 4 bases and the J segment 6 bases; nucleotides outside the gene matches: 8. CDR3 bases: TGTGCCAGCAGCTCGATTCTTCAGGGGGCTGAAGCTTTCTTT. This sequence encodes CASSSILQGAEAFF. Using reference TRBV7-6 and TRBJ1-1 for the parts outside the CDR3, the full variable domain is GAGVSQSPRYKVTKRGQDVALRCDPISGHVSLYWYRQALGQGPEFLTYFNYEAQQDKSGLPNDRFSAERPEGSISTLTIQRTEQRDSAMYRCASSSILQGAEAFFGQGTRLTVV.

A word on this clone: Other DNA sequences in the sample encode the same CDR3. The J gene is TRBJ2-7, the V gene TRBV11-2; tentative D call: TRBD2 (5 bases). CDR3 size: 14 residues. Germline V lookup: CDR1 SGHAT, CDR2 FQNNGV. Trimming pared 0 bases from V and 3 bases from J, leaving 9 bases between. For the CDR3, the DNA is TGTGCCAGCAGCTTAGATCGTGGGAGCTACGAGCAGTACTTC. Translated: CASSLDRGSYEQYF.

This clone was found once. The chain couples TRBV9 to TRBJ2-3, with D possibly being TRBD2 (7 bases). The CDR3 covers 15 residues. V lost 4 bases, J lost 6 bases, and 18 bases lay in between. Germline V gene lookup returns CDR1 SGDLS and CDR2 YYNGEE. CDR3 sequence: CASSFPGGPLDTQYF. The CDR3 DNA follows: TGTGCCAGCAGCTTTCCCGGGGGGCCGTTGGATACGCAGTATTTT.

CDR3 region: CASSEWDSSYEQYF. Here the CDR3 DNA reads TGTGCCAGCAGTGAATGGGACAGCTCCTACGAGCAGTACTTC. The V and J genes are TRBV2 and TRBJ2-7, with 7 bases aligning to TRBD1. This CDR3 spans 14 amino acids. Germline V gene sequence: CDR1 SNHLY, CDR2 FYNNEI. V gave up 2 bases and J gave up 0 bases; unmatched junction bases: 1.

This clone appeared a single time. This chain links TRBV7-3 with TRBJ1-1; 11 bases are a match to TRBD1. CDR1 and CDR2 (germline): SGHTA, FQGTGA. The CDR3 is made up of 16 amino acids. Trimming took 5 bases from V and 5 from J; bases not matched to a gene: 10. The CDR3 is CASSQDRGQIGTEAFF. As DNA, the CDR3 is TGTGCCAGCAGCCAGGACAGGGGGCAGATAGGGACTGAAGCTTTCTTT.

The chain uses TRBV4-1 and TRBJ1-2; 10 bases match TRBD1. Trimming at V came to 4 bases and at J to 4 bases, leaving 6 bases not matched to a gene. The length of the CDR3 is 15 residues. Germline values: CDR1 MGHRA, CDR2 YSYEKL. The CDR3 spells CASSLTGQGSYGYTF. For the CDR3, the DNA is TGCGCCAGCAGCCTCACGGGACAGGGGTCCTATGGCTACACCTTC.

As for this clone: The same CDR3 also results from other DNA sequences found in this sample. The rearrangement links TRBV5-4 to TRBJ2-7; possibly TRBD1 for D (5 bases). V was pared by 1 base and J by 3 bases, with 8 bases between. The germline gives CDR1 SGHNT, CDR2 YYREEE (reference sequence). The CDR3 contains 13 residues. The CDR3 region has the DNA TGTGCCAGCAGCTTGACAGGTGGCTACGAGCAGTACTTC. This sequence encodes CASSLTGGYEQYF.

The chain employs TRBV6-1 and TRBJ1-2; 7 nucleotides match TRBD1. The CDR3 sequence is 15 residues long. The germline V gene has CDR1 MNHNS and CDR2 SASEGT. Trimming cost V 0 bases and J 4 bases; bases outside gene matches: 5. Here the CDR3 reads CASSEAGTALYGYTF. The CDR3 bases are TGTGCCAGCAGTGAAGCCGGGACAGCCCTCTATGGCTACACCTTC.

J is TRBJ1-1 and V is TRBV7-3, with 7 bases lining up with TRBD1. CDR3 length: 15 amino acids. Trimming took 5 bases from V and 1 from J; bases not matched to a gene: 7. Germline CDR1 and CDR2: SGHTA and FQGTGA. CDR3 amino acids: CASSPQTGRNTEAFF. The CDR3 DNA sequence: TGTGCCAGCAGCCCTCAGACAGGGAGGAACACTGAAGCTTTCTTT.

The chain combines TRBV18 with TRBJ2-7; 9 nucleotides line up with TRBD1. There are 15 residues in the CDR3. Germline V gene lookup returns CDR1 KGHSH and CDR2 LQKENI. Losses at the gene ends were 1 base for V and 2 bases for J; bases not matched to a gene: 3. In nucleotides, the CDR3 is TGTGCCAGCTCACCACGACAGGGGGGGGCCTACGAGCAGTACTTC. It specifies CASSPRQGGAYEQYF.

The chain links TRBV27 to TRBJ2-2, with D tentatively TRBD2 (6 bases). The V and J ends lost 6 bases and 6 bases respectively, with 20 bases between them. This CDR3 is 16 amino acids long. The germline V gene has CDR1 MNHEY and CDR2 SMNVEV (reference sequence). CDR3: CASSQPRGAGAGELFF. The CDR3 DNA is TGTGCCAGCAGCCAGCCCCGCGGGGCTGGGGCCGGGGAGCTGTTTTTT.

The chain combines TRBV13 with TRBJ2-3, with 14 bases lining up with TRBD2. This CDR3 region has 18 residues. Germline-derived CDR1 and CDR2 are PRHDT and FYEKMQ (reference sequence). The V gene end was trimmed by 4 bases and the J gene end by 2 bases; junction bases not matched to a gene: 8. In DNA form, the CDR3 reads TGTGCCAGCAGCTCCCGGACTAGCGGGGGGCTTTCCACAGATACGCAGTATTTT. Encoded protein: CASSSRTSGGLSTDTQYF.

The rearrangement links TRBV7-6 to TRBJ2-3; TRBD2 aligns across 10 bases. CDR3 size: 15 residues. Trimming cost V 3 bases and J 3 bases; bases outside gene matches: 3. Looked up from germline, CDR1 is SGHVS and CDR2 is FNYEAQ. As DNA, the CDR3 is TGTGCCAGCAGCTTCGAAGCGGGGGGGACAGATACGCAGTATTTT. It encodes CASSFEAGGTDTQYF.

This sequence joins TRBV2 and TRBJ1-1; possibly TRBD1 for D (6 bases). CDR1 SNHLY and CDR2 FYNNEI come from the germline V gene. Trimming took off 4 bases at V and 2 bases at J, with 11 bases between the two ends. The CDR3 is 14 amino acids. The CDR3 nucleotides are TGTGCCAGCAGTGCTGGCAGGGGAAACACTGAAGCTTTCTTT. Residues: CASSAGRGNTEAFF.

The chain carries TRBV12-3 or TRBV12-4 and TRBJ2-4; D not certain. The V end was cut by 4 bases, the J end by 10 bases, with 8 bases between. The CDR3 covers 11 residues. The CDR3 protein is CASSSGHIQYF. The DNA of the CDR3 is TGTGCCAGCAGTTCCGGTCATATTCAGTACTTC.

This clone came up a few times. V usage is TRBV7-9 and J usage is TRBJ1-4; TRBD1 matches at 9 bases. The CDR3 spans 15 residues. V was pared by 4 bases and J by 5 bases, with 5 bases of the junction left unmatched. CDR1 is SEHNR and CDR2 is FQNEAQ in the germline V gene (reference sequence). CDR3 nucleotides: TGTGCCAGCAGCTCGTACGGGACAGGGAATGAAAAACTGTTTTTT. As protein: CASSSYGTGNEKLFF. Looking up the rest from reference TRBV7-9 and TRBJ1-4 gives the full variable domain: DTGVSQNPRHKITKRGQNVTFRCDPISEHNRLYWYRQTLGQGPEFLTYFQNEAQLEKSRLLSDRFSAERPKGSFSTLEIQRTEQGDSAMYLCASSSYGTGNEKLFFGSGTQLSVL.

The gene calls are TRBV6-5 and TRBJ1-1; D possibly corresponds to TRBD1 (5 bases). Germline V lookup: CDR1 MNHEY, CDR2 SVGAGI. The germline V and J ends were trimmed by 6 bases and 4 bases, with 12 bases remaining between them. CDR3 size: 13 residues. Written as DNA, the CDR3 is TGTGCCAGCAGGGCCGGAGGGGTCACTGAAGCTTTCTTT. Translated: CASRAGGVTEAFF.

V gene TRBV6-6 combines with J gene TRBJ1-4; D is perhaps TRBD1 (6 bases). V was trimmed by 9 bases and J by 5 bases, leaving 16 bases between them. This CDR3 contains 14 residues. Germline CDR1 and CDR2: MNHNY and SVGAGI (reference sequence). The CDR3 spells CASSQGSLNEKLFF. CDR3 nucleotide sequence: TGTGCCAGTTCCCAGGGGTCCTTGAATGAAAAACTGTTTTTT.